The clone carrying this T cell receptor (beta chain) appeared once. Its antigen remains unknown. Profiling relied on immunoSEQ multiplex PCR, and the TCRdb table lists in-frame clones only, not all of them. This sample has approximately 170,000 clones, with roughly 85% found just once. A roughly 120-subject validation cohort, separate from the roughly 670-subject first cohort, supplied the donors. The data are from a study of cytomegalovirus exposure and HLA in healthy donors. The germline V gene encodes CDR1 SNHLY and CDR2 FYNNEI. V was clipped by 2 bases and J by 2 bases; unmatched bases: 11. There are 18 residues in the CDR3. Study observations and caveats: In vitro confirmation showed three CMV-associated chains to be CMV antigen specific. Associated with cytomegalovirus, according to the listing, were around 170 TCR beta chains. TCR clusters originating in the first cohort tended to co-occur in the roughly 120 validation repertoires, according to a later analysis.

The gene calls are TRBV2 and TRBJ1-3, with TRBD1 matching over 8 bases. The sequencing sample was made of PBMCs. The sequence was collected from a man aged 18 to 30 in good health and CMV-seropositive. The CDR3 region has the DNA TGTGCCAGCAGTGAACAGCTACCGGGACAGGCGACTGGAAACACCATATATTTT. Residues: CASSEQLPGQATGNTIYF.